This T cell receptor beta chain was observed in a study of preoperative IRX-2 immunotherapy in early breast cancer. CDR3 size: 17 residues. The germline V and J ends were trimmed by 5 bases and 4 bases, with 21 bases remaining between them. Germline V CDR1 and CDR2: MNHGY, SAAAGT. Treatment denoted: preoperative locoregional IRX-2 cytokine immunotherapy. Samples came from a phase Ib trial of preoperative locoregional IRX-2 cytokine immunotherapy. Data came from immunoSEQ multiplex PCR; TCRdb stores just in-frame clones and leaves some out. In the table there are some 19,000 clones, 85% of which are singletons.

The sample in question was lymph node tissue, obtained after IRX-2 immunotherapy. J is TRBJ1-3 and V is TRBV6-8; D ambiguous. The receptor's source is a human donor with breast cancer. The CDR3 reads CASSPMPPSFSGNTIYF. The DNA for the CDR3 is TGTGCCAGCAGTCCCATGCCGCCGAGTTTCTCGGGAAACACCATATATTTT.